The 2 T cell receptor beta chains given below trace back to one sample, sequenced in a study of blood T cells in healthy people across ages. For the second PCR, which ran for about 7 to 11 cycles, a sample-barcoded 5' primer and a J-beta primer mix were used. TCRdb re-derived calls from the 5' RACE reads in MiXCR, one entry per CDR3 protein. Among roughly 800,000 distinct CDR3 sequences, 20% to 25% were seen once, and the ten largest hold more than 3%. The sample also formed part of further work on T cells of mothers and their children.

Material: blood. The receptors stem from a boy younger than 18 in good health.

This clonotype was picked up a small number of times. V usage is TRBV5-1 and J usage is TRBJ2-3, with 12 bases aligning to TRBD2. The CDR3 has 16 amino acids. In germline, CDR1 is SGHRS, CDR2 YFSETQ. Trimming cost V 5 bases and J 1 base; bases outside gene matches: 5. The chain's CDR3 is CASSLWTSGGTDTQYF. Written as DNA, the CDR3 is TGCGCCAGCAGTCTGTGGACTAGCGGGGGCACAGATACGCAGTATTTT.

This CDR3 reads CASSKTQFYGYTF. DNA for the CDR3: TGTGCCAGCAGTAAAACGCAGTTCTATGGCTACACCTTC. This chain uses TRBV6-5 with TRBJ1-2; D is unclear. Trimming took 5 bases from V and 4 from J, leaving 11 bases between them. CDR3 length: 13 amino acids. CDR1 and CDR2 from the germline V gene are MNHEY and SVGAGI.